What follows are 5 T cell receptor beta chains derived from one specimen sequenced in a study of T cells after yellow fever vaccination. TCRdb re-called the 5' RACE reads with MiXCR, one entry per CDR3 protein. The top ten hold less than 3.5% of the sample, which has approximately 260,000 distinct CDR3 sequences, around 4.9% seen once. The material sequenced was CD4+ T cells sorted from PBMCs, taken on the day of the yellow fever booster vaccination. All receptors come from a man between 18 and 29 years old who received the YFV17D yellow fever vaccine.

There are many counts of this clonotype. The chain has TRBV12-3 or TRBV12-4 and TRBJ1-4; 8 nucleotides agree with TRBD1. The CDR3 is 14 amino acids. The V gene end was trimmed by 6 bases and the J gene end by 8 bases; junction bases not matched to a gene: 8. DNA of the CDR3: TGTGCCAGCAGGACCGACAGGGGAAGGGAAAAACTGTTTTTT. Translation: CASRTDRGREKLFF.

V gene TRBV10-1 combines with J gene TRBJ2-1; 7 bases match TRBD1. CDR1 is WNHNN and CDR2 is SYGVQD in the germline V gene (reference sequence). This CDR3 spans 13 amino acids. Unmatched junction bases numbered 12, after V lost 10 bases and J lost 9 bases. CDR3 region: CATSGQKEGEQFF. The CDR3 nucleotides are TGCGCCACCTCGGGACAGAAGGAAGGTGAGCAGTTCTTC.

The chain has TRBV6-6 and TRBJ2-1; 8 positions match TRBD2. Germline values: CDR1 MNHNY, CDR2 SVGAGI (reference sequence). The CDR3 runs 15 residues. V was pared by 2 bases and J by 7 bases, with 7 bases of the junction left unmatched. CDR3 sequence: CASSYQAGARNEQFF. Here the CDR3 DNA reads TGTGCCAGCAGTTACCAAGCGGGGGCGAGGAATGAGCAGTTCTTC.

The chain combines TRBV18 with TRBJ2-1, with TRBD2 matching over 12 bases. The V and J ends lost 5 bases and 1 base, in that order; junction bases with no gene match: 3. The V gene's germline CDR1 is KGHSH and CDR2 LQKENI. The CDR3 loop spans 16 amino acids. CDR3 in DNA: TGTGCCAGCTCAACTCTAGCGGGGGGGTCCTACAATGAGCAGTTCTTC. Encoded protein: CASSTLAGGSYNEQFF.

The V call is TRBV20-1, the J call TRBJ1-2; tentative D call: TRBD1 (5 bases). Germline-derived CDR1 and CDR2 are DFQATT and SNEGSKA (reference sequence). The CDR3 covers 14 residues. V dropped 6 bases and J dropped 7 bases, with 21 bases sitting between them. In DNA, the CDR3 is TGCAGTGCAGCCACGGACACCTCCTATAGTGGCTACACCTTC. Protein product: CSAATDTSYSGYTF.